This T cell receptor beta chain originates from a study of identical twins. All donors were healthy, and all were Caucasian. Points on this clonotype: The target antigen is unknown.

The CDR3 is 15 amino acids. Trimming shortened V by 5 bases and J by 3 bases, and 13 bases separated the two germline ends. In germline, CDR1 is LNHNV, CDR2 YYDKDF (reference sequence). TCRdb reprocessed the 5' RACE reads with MiXCR, giving one entry per CDR3 protein. Of 450,000 or so distinct CDR3 sequences listed, 11% to 15% are singletons. General observations from the study: Where out-of-frame alpha sequences were twin-shared, they showed excess low generation probability. For cord blood, abundant beta clonotypes had fewer insertions, unlike memory repertoires, which showed none.

The sample also formed part of further work on yellow fever vaccine responses in identical twins.

Sequencing used CD4+ T cells sorted from blood. The chain couples TRBV15 to TRBJ2-2; D is unclear. The receptor comes from a woman aged 18 to 35 in good health. Here the CDR3 reads CATSLEGSHTGELFF. DNA for the CDR3: TGTGCCACCAGCCTAGAAGGTAGTCACACCGGGGAGCTGTTTTTT. The complete variable domain, with remaining parts taken from reference TRBV15 and TRBJ2-2, reads DAMVIQNPRYQVTQFGKPVTLSCSQTLNHNVMYWYQQKSSQAPKLLFHYYDKDFNNEADTPDNFQSRRPNTSFCFLDIRSPGLGDTAMYLCATSLEGSHTGELFFGEGSRLTVL.